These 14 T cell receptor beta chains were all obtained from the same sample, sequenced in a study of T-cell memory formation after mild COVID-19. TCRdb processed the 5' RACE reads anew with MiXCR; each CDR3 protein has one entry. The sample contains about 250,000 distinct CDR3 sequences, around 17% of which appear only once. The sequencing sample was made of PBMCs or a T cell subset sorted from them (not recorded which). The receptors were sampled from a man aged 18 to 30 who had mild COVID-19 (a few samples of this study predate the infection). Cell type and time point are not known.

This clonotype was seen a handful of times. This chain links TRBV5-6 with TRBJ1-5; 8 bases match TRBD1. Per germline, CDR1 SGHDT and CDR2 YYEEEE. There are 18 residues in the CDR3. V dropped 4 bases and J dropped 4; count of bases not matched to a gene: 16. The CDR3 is CASSLAIDRGRGNQPQHF. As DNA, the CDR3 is TGTGCCAGCAGCCTGGCTATAGACAGGGGAAGAGGTAATCAGCCCCAGCATTTT.

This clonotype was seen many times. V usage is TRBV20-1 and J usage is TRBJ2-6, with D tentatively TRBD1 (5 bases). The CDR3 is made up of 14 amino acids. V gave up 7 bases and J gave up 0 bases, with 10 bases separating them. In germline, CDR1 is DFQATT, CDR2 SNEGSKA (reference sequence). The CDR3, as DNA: TGCAGTGGGGGTCAGGGCTCTGGGGCCAACGTCCTGACTTTC. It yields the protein CSGGQGSGANVLTF.

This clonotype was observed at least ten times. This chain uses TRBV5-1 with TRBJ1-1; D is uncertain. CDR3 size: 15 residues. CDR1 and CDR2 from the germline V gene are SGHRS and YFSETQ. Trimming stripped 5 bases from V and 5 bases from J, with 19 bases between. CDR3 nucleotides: TGCGCCAGCAGACACTACGGGAGAGGGAGGACTGAAGCTTTCTTT. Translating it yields CASRHYGRGRTEAFF.

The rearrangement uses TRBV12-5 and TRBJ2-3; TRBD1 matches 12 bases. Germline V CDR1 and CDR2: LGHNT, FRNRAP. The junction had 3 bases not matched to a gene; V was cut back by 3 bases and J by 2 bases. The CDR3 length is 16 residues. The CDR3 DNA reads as TGTGCTAGTGGTTTAGGGACAGGGGGCGCCACAGATACGCAGTATTTT. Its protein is CASGLGTGGATDTQYF.

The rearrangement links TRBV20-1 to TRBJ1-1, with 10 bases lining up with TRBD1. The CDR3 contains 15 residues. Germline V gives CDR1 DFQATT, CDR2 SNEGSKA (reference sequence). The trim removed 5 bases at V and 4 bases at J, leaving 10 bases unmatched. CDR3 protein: CSAQLDRGRSTEAFF. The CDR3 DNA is TGCAGTGCTCAGCTCGACAGGGGGCGAAGCACTGAAGCTTTCTTT.

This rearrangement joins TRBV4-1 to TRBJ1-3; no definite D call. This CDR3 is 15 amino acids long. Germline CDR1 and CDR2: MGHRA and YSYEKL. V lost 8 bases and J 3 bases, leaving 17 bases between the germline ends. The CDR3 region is CASRPTFQDGNTIYF. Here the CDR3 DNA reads TGCGCCAGCCGTCCTACTTTTCAGGATGGAAACACCATATATTTT.

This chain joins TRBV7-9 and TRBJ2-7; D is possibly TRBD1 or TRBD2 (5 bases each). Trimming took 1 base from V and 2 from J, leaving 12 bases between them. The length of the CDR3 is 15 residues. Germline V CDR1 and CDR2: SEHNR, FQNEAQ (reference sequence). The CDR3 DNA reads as TGTGCCAGCAGCTTAGGTTGGGACCGGGCCTACGAGCAGTACGTC. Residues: CASSLGWDRAYEQYV.

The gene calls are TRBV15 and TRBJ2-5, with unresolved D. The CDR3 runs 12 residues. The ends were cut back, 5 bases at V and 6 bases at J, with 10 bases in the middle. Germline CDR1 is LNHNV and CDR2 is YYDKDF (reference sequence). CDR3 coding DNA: TGTGCCACCAGCGAGGTTCGACAGACCCAGTACTTC. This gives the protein CATSEVRQTQYF.

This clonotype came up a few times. The CDR3 DNA sequence: TGTGCCAGCAGCTCCCAGGGGGCGTTAAATGAGCAGTTCTTC. Amino acid sequence: CASSSQGALNEQFF. The rearrangement joins TRBV7-2 to TRBJ2-1; 8 bases align to TRBD1. CDR3 size: 14 residues. Germline values: CDR1 SGHTA, CDR2 FQGNSA. Trimming cost V 4 bases and J 7 bases; bases outside gene matches: 6.

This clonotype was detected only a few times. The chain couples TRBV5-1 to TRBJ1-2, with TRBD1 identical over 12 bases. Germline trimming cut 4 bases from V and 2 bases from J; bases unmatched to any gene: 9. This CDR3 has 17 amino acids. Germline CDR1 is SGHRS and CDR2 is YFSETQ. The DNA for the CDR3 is TGCGCCAGCAGCCGAAGGCCGGGACAGGGGGCGAACTATGGCTACACCTTC. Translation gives CASSRRPGQGANYGYTF.

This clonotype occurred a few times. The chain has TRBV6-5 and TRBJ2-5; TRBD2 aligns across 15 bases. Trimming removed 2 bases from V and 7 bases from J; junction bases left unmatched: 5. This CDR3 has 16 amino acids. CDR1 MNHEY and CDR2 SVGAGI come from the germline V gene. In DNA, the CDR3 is TGTGCCAGCAGTTACCCGGGACTAGCGGGGGGCAGGACCCAGTACTTC. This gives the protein CASSYPGLAGGRTQYF.

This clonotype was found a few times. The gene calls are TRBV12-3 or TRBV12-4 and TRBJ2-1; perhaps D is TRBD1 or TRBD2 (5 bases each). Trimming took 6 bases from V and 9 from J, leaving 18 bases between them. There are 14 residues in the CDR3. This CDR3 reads CASRTGLESGEQFF. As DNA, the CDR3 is TGTGCCAGCAGGACGGGGCTGGAATCGGGTGAGCAGTTCTTC.

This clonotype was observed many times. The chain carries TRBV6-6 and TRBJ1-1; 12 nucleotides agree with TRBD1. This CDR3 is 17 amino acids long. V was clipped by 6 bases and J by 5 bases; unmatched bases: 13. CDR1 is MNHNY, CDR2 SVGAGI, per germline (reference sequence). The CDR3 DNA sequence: TGTGCCAGCAGGGGACTGGGACAGGGGGCATCGAGGACTGAAGCTTTCTTT. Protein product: CASRGLGQGASRTEAFF.

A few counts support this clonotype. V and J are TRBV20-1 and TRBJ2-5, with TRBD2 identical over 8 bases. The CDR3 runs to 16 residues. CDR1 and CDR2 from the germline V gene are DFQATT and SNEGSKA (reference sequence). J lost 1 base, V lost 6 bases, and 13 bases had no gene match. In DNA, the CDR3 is TGCAGTGCCCGGGGGGGGGGAAACAGCGCCCAAGAGACCCAGTACTTC. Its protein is CSARGGGNSAQETQYF.